The clone carrying this T cell receptor beta chain showed up just a few times. The CDR3 has 11 amino acids. Deletions cut 6 bases from V and 3 bases from J, with 4 bases between. Germline lookup yields CDR1 MNHEY and CDR2 SVGEGT. The data originate from a study of spatial heterogeneity in lung cancer. Time point in this sample: sample taken at primary tumor resection. The sequenced material consisted of unsorted whole RNA from tumor, nontumor lung or frozen PBMC. The approximately 69 donors had untreated early-stage non-small cell lung cancer. The presence of a unique molecular identifier marked each TCR cDNA molecule. MiXCR, run by TCRdb on the 5' RACE reads, gives a single entry per CDR3 protein. In the table there are around 89,000 distinct CDR3 sequences, about 12% of which are singletons.

The J gene is TRBJ2-3, the V gene TRBV6-2 or TRBV6-3, with D unresolved. This material consisted of PBMCs, taken at surgery. The receptor's source is a male donor with early-stage non-small cell lung cancer. CDR3 protein: CASRETDTQYF. The CDR3 DNA follows: TGTGCCAGCAGGGAGACAGATACGCAGTATTTT.